The 10 T cell receptor beta chains given below trace back to one sample, sequenced in a study of breast tumors, draining lymph nodes, adjacent tissues. Axillary draining lymph nodes of breast cancer patients supplied the node samples. TCRdb used MiXCR to reprocess the multiplex PCR reads, holding one entry per CDR3 protein. The table lists approximately 190,000 distinct CDR3 sequences, 31% of them singletons. The sample was axillary lymph node tissue. The receptor source for this set is a female donor with breast cancer. Some clones in this sample may be carry-over from other donors' samples.

This clonotype was seen ten or more times. The chain combines TRBV5-4 with TRBJ1-2; D unresolved. The germline V gene encodes CDR1 SGHNT and CDR2 YYREEE (reference sequence). The CDR3 length is 15 residues. The V end was cut by 4 bases, the J end by 2 bases, with 15 bases between. This CDR3 reads CASSEEGAGNYGYTF. CDR3 coding DNA: TGTGCCAGCAGCGAAGAAGGAGCCGGGAACTATGGCTACACCTTC.

The J gene is TRBJ2-6, the V gene TRBV6-1; D remains ambiguous. Trimming removed 4 bases at V and 4 bases at J, with 8 bases between. The germline V gene encodes CDR1 MNHNS and CDR2 SASEGT. The CDR3 is 14 amino acids. Here the CDR3 reads CASSADDGANVLTF. The CDR3 coding sequence is TGTGCCAGCAGTGCTGATGACGGGGCCAACGTCCTGACTTTC.

This clonotype was observed many times. V usage is TRBV9 and J usage is TRBJ2-1; 10 bases fit TRBD2. V was clipped by 7 bases and J by 7 bases; unmatched bases: 11. This CDR3 has 15 amino acids. Germline V CDR1 and CDR2: SGDLS, YYNGEE. CDR3 in amino acids: CASRPPGLAENEQFF. In DNA, the CDR3 is TGTGCCAGCCGCCCCCCTGGACTAGCGGAGAATGAGCAGTTCTTC.

The table lists this clonotype with many counts. V gene TRBV7-9 combines with J gene TRBJ2-3, with D tentatively TRBD2 (7 bases). The CDR3 loop spans 17 amino acids. CDR1 and CDR2 (germline): SEHNR, FQNEAQ (reference sequence). V was trimmed by 5 bases and J by 0 bases, leaving 18 bases between them. The CDR3 DNA is TGTGCCAGCAGCCACCCGGTGGCGGGGGCCAGCACAGATACGCAGTATTTT. It yields the protein CASSHPVAGASTDTQYF.

This clonotype was counted at least ten times. The V gene is TRBV18, the J gene TRBJ1-2; a weak D match, TRBD1 (6 bases). Per the germline V gene, CDR1 is KGHSH and CDR2 is LQKENI. The ends were cut back, 6 bases at V and 6 bases at J, with 17 bases in the middle. The CDR3 totals 14 residues. CDR3 in DNA: TGTGCCAGCTCGTCGACAGGAGGGAAGGATGGCTACACCTTC. Translated: CASSSTGGKDGYTF.

The table lists this clonotype with many counts. The chain has TRBV12-3 or TRBV12-4 and TRBJ2-7; no clear D gene. This CDR3 has 14 residues. Trimming removed 2 bases at V and 2 bases at J, with 10 bases between. The CDR3 DNA sequence: TGTGCCAGCAGTTTATCAGCCAGGCCCTACGAGCAGTACTTC. This gives the protein CASSLSARPYEQYF.

The rearrangement joins TRBV20-1 to TRBJ1-4; a possible D gene is TRBD1 (5 bases). Germline-derived CDR1 and CDR2 are DFQATT and SNEGSKA (reference sequence). Trimming shortened V by 3 bases and J by 1 base, and 6 bases separated the two germline ends. This CDR3 comprises 13 residues. In nucleotides, the CDR3 is TGCAGTGCTAGCGGGGGAACTAATGAAAAACTGTTTTTT. It codes for CSASGGTNEKLFF.

The sample holds many counts of this clonotype. V is TRBV29-1 and J is TRBJ2-7, with a tentative D call TRBD1 (5 bases). The CDR3 sequence is 14 residues long. Trimming stripped 3 bases from V and 2 bases from J, with 14 bases between. Germline loops: CDR1 SQVTM, CDR2 ANQGSEA. The CDR3 coding sequence is TGCAGCGTTGAGTCTCAGGGAACCCCCTACGAGCAGTACTTC. Translated, it gives CSVESQGTPYEQYF.

This clonotype was counted at least ten times. The chain combines TRBV4-2 with TRBJ2-3, with D unresolved. V gave up 0 bases and J gave up 5 bases, with 3 bases separating them. Germline V lookup: CDR1 LGHNA, CDR2 YNFKEQ. This CDR3 is built from 12 residues. The CDR3 spells CASSQDIDTQYF. The CDR3 region has the DNA TGTGCCAGCAGCCAAGATATAGATACGCAGTATTTT.

This clonotype was recorded only once. The germline gene is not matched at one end of the junction; a read error may be the cause. The gene calls are TRBV12-3 or TRBV12-4 and TRBJ2-2; 12 nucleotides agree with TRBD1. The CDR3 runs 15 residues. CDR3: CASNPGQGAIGELLF. The CDR3 DNA reads as TGTGCCAGCAACCCGGGACAGGGGGCAATCGGGGAGCTGCTTTTT.